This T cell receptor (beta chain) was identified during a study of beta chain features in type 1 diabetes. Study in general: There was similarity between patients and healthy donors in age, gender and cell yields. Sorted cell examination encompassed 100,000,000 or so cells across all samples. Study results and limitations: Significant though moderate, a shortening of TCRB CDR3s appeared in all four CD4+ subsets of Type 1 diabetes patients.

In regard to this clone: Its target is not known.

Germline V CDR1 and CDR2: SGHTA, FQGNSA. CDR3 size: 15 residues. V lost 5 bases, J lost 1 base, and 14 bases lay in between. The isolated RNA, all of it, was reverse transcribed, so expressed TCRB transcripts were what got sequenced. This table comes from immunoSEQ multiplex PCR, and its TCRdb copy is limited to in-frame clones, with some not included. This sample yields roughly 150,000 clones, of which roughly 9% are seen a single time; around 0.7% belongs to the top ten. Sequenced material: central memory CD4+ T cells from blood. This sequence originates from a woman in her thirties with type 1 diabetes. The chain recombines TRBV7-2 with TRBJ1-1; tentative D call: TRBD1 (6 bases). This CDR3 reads CASSVTGTQNTEAFF. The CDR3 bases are TGTGCCAGCAGCGTCACCGGGACACAGAACACTGAAGCTTTCTTT.